Below, 3 T cell receptor beta chains from the same sample are listed, as sequenced in a study of T cells in Graves' hyperthyroidism and ophthalmopathy. The source material, RNA transcripts, was used to amplify TCR beta CDR3 regions. TCR CDR3 underwent first-round RT-PCR with the HTBI primer set. Via MiXCR, TCRdb re-called the multiplex PCR reads, giving one row per CDR3 protein. Of 500,000 to 650,000 distinct CDR3 sequences in the sample, approximately 48% were seen once. The sample was peripheral blood or thyroid tissue (not recorded which). The receptors shown here come from an adult woman with Graves' disease, either hyperthyroidism or ophthalmopathy (not recorded which).

The sample holds a few counts of this clonotype. The V call is TRBV2, the J call TRBJ2-5; 8 bases are a match to TRBD1. Trimming took 3 bases from V and 9 from J; bases not matched to a gene: 9. This CDR3 has 14 amino acids. Germline CDR1 and CDR2: SNHLY and FYNNEI. CDR3 loop: CASSDRTGSQPQYF. CDR3 nucleotide sequence: TGTGCCAGCAGTGACCGGACAGGGAGTCAGCCCCAGTACTTC.

This clonotype came up many times. The V and J genes are TRBV5-1 and TRBJ2-5; maybe TRBD2 (6 bases). The V gene's germline CDR1 is SGHRS and CDR2 YFSETQ. The length of the CDR3 is 14 residues. The V gene lost 4 bases and the J gene lost 5 bases, with 15 bases spanning the gap. CDR3 bases: TGCGCCAGCAGCCCAGGTGGGACTGCTGAGACCCAGTACTTC. This translates into CASSPGGTAETQYF.

The chain uses TRBV19 and TRBJ2-3; 7 nucleotides line up with TRBD1. CDR3 size: 13 residues. The V and J ends lost 7 bases and 3 bases, in that order; junction bases with no gene match: 4. Germline loops: CDR1 LNHDA, CDR2 SQIVND (reference sequence). The CDR3: CASTEQGTDTQYF. The DNA of the CDR3 is TGTGCCAGTACTGAACAGGGGACAGATACGCAGTATTTT.